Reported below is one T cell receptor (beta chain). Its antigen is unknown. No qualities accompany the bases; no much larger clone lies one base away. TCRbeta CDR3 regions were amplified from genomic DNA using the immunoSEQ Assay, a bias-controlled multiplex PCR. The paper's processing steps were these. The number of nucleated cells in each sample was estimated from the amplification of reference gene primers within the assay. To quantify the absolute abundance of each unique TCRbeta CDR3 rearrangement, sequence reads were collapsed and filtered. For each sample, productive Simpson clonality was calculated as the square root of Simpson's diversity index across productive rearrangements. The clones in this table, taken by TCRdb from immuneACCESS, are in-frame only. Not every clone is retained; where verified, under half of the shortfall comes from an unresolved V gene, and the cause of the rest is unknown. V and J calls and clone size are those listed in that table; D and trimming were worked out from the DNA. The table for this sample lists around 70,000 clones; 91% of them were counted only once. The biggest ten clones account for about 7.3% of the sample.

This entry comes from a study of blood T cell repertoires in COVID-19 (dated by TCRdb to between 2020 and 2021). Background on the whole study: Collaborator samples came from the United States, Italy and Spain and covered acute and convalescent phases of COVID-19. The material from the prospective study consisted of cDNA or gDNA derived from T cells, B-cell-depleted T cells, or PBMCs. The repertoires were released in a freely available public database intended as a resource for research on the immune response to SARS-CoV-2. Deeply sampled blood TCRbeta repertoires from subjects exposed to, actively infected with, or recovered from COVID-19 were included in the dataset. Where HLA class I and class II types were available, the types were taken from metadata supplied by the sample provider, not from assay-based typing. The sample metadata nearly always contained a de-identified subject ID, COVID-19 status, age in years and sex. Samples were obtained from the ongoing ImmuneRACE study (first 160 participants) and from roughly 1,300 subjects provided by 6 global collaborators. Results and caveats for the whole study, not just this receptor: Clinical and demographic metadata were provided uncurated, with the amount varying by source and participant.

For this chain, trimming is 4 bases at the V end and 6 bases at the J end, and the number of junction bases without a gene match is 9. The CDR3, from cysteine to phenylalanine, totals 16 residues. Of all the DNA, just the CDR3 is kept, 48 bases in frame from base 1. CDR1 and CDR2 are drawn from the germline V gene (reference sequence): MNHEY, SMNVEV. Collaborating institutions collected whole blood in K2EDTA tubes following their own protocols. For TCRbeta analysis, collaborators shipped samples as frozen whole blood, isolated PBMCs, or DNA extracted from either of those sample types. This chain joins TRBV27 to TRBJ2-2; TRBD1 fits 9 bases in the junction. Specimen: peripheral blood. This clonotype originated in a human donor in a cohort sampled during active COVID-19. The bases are TGTGCCAGCAGTTCGGGACAGGGTCACCTATCCGGGGAGCTGTTTTTT. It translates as CASSSGQGHLSGELFF.